The rows below give T cell receptor beta chains drawn from one sample of a study of PD-L1 blockade in urothelial cancer. The data were produced by immunoSEQ multiplex PCR, yet TCRdb's version contains in-frame clones alone and is incomplete. Among about 26,000 clones listed, 75% to 90% were seen once. The material was PBMCs, obtained around atezolizumab (anti-PD-L1) treatment. The receptors derive from a man between 60 and 75 years old with urothelial cancer. Both conserved end residues are part of each CDR3. Each record gives: J gene, D gene, V gene, clone size, CDR3 DNA, CDR3 protein. D genes are given only for firm matches. Clone size is given for some rows only: seen once, a few or many times, or a class if the clone is expanded.

TRBJ2-7,TRBD2,TRBV5-4,NA,TGTGCCAGCAGCGCGGGACTAGCGGGAACCTACGAGCAGTACTTC,CASSAGLAGTYEQYF
TRBJ1-1,TRBD1,TRBV5-1,NA,TGCGCCAGCAGCTTTACCCAGGGGGCGAGGAATACTGAAGCTTTCTTT,CASSFTQGARNTEAFF
TRBJ2-7,NA,TRBV14,NA,TGTGCCAGCAGCGTTTCGTACTTCTACGAGCAGTACTTC,CASSVSYFYEQYF
TRBJ1-1,TRBD1,TRBV5-4,NA,TGTGCCAGCAGCTTGGGAGGGGGCTTGTTAACTGAAGCTTTCTTT,CASSLGGGLLTEAFF
TRBJ1-2,TRBD1,TRBV6-5,NA,TGTGCCAGCAGACTTCAGGGGGCTGTTGGCTACACCTTC,CASRLQGAVGYTF
TRBJ2-1,TRBD1,TRBV6-5,NA,TGTGCCAGCGGGAAAGGACAGGGTTACAATGAGCAGTTCTTC,CASGKGQGYNEQFF
TRBJ2-2,TRBD1,TRBV6-4,NA,TGTGCCAGCAGTCCCCGGTGGACAGGGGACGTTCGGGGGGAGCTGTTTTTT,CASSPRWTGDVRGELFF
TRBJ1-1,NA,TRBV7-9,NA,TGTGCCAGCAGCCCACTACGGGGTGGGTTCACTGAAGCTTTCTTT,CASSPLRGGFTEAFF
TRBJ2-1,TRBD1,TRBV27,NA,TGTGCCAGCAGTTTAGGGGGACAGGGGGCCTACAATGAGCAGTTCTTC,CASSLGGQGAYNEQFF
TRBJ2-7,NA,TRBV4-1,NA,TGCGCCAGCAGCCAGAGCGGGTACGAGCAGTACTTC,CASSQSGYEQYF
TRBJ1-2,TRBD1,TRBV18,NA,TGTGCCAGCTCAGGGACAGGAACCGCGACCTATGGCTACACCTTC,CASSGTGTATYGYTF
TRBJ2-2,NA,TRBV5-5,NA,TGTGCCAGCAGCTTCCGGACAGACACCGGGGAGCTGTTTTTT,CASSFRTDTGELFF
TRBJ2-1,TRBD2,TRBV5-1,NA,TGCGCCAGCAGCTGGGGGCTAGCGGGAGGGCCGAGCTCCTACAATGAGCAGTTCTTC,CASSWGLAGGPSSYNEQFF
TRBJ1-1,NA,TRBV10-3,NA,TGTGCCATCACGACACGCATGAACACTGAAGCTTTCTTT,CAITTRMNTEAFF
TRBJ1-2,NA,TRBV7-3,NA,TGTGCCAGCAGCTTAAGGGCAGGATGGGGCTACACCTTC,CASSLRAGWGYTF
TRBJ2-7,NA,TRBV19,NA,TGTGCCAGTAGCACGAGCGGGACAACCTACGAGCAGTACTTC,CASSTSGTTYEQYF
TRBJ1-6,TRBD1,TRBV19,NA,TGTGCCAGTAGTGATGACAGGGGAGTTAATTCACCCCTCCACTTT,CASSDDRGVNSPLHF
TRBJ2-5,NA,TRBV5-4,few,TGTGCCAGCAGCCGAGTCCATTCCGGGGGTGGGGAGACCCAGTACTTC,CASSRVHSGGGETQYF
TRBJ1-5,NA,TRBV7-8,NA,TGTGCCAGCAGCGCCCAGACCGAAGGGGTTCAGCCCCAGCATTTT,CASSAQTEGVQPQHF
TRBJ1-2,NA,TRBV5-6,NA,TGTGCCAGCAGCTTGGGGGGCGCAACCCATGGCTACACCTTC,CASSLGGATHGYTF
TRBJ2-6,NA,TRBV5-1,NA,TGCGCCAGCAGCGCCAGTCCGGGAGGGGCCAACGTCCTGACTTTC,CASSASPGGANVLTF
TRBJ2-5,TRBD2,TRBV7-2,NA,TGTGCCAGCACCTGGACTAGCGCCTCACCAGAGACCCAGTACTTC,CASTWTSASPETQYF
TRBJ2-7,NA,TRBV11-2,NA,TGTGCCAGCAGCTTAGGGGCGGGGATACACTACGAGCAGTACTTC,CASSLGAGIHYEQYF
TRBJ2-3,TRBD2,TRBV5-5,NA,TGTGCCAGCAGCCTCGATCTAGCGGGGGCCTTAGTTGATACGCAGTATTTT,CASSLDLAGALVDTQYF
TRBJ2-7,NA,TRBV5-6,once,TGTGCCAGCACCCTTGGTGACAGGCCCCTCCTCGAGCAGTACTTC,CASTLGDRPLLEQYF
TRBJ2-1,TRBD1,TRBV7-8,NA,TGTGCCAGCAGCCCGACAGGGGTCGCTGGCAATGAGCAGTTCTTC,CASSPTGVAGNEQFF
TRBJ1-2,NA,TRBV7-8,NA,TGTGCCAGCAGCTTGGACAGAACAATAGGCTATGGCTACACCTTC,CASSLDRTIGYGYTF
TRBJ1-2,TRBD1,TRBV18,NA,TGTGCCAGCTCACCAGAGGGACAGGGACGCGGTGGCTACACCTTC,CASSPEGQGRGGYTF
TRBJ2-7,NA,TRBV2,NA,TGTGCCAGCACGTTTACCCAGTCCTACGAGCAGTACTTC,CASTFTQSYEQYF
TRBJ1-5,TRBD1,TRBV2,NA,TGTGCCAGCAGGACAGGGGGTCAGCCCCAGCATTTT,CASRTGGQPQHF
TRBJ1-1,TRBD1,TRBV4-3,NA,TGCGCCAGCAGCCGGGACGCAGGGGGCGCGAGGACTGAAGCTTTCTTT,CASSRDAGGARTEAFF
TRBJ1-1,NA,TRBV25-1,NA,TGTGCCAGCAGTCGGGCAGGGCTGGACACTGAAGCTTTCTTT,CASSRAGLDTEAFF
TRBJ2-7,NA,TRBV7-2,NA,TGTGCCAGCAGCTCCGGCTCTCAGGGCGGCGAGCAGTACTTC,CASSSGSQGGEQYF
TRBJ2-5,NA,TRBV5-1,NA,TGCGCCAGCAGCAAAGCAACGGTATTCCAAGAGACCCAGTACTTC,CASSKATVFQETQYF
TRBJ2-5,NA,TRBV4-3,NA,TGCGCCAGCAGCCCGGCCCTGACAGGTGAACAAGAGACCCAGTACTTC,CASSPALTGEQETQYF